The 4 T cell receptor beta chains listed next were all sequenced from one sample in a study of T cells after posttransplantation cyclophosphamide. Profiling relied on immunoSEQ multiplex PCR, and the TCRdb table lists in-frame clones only, not all of them. The sample gives about 7,200 clones, 65% to 85% of which show up once; roughly 29% is in the top ten. The sequencing input was memory CD4+ T cells sorted from blood. The receptors were gathered from a woman between 45 and 65 years old in good health and a related stem cell transplant donor.

DNA for the CDR3: TGTGCCAGCAGCCACAGGGTCCCCTACGAGCAGTACTTC. As protein: CASSHRVPYEQYF. J is TRBJ2-7 and V is TRBV14; D possibly corresponds to TRBD1 (5 bases). This CDR3 spans 13 amino acids. Germline CDR1 reads SGHDN; CDR2 reads FVKESK. The ends were cut back, 3 bases at V and 2 bases at J, with 8 bases in the middle.

V usage is TRBV5-1 and J usage is TRBJ1-1; weak D call: TRBD1 (6 bases). The V end was cut by 7 bases, the J end by 5 bases, with 15 bases between. The CDR3 is 13 amino acids. CDR1 and CDR2 from the germline V gene are SGHRS and YFSETQ. The CDR3 protein is CASASQGNTEAFF. CDR3 nucleotide sequence: TGCGCCAGCGCCTCCCAGGGGAATACTGAAGCTTTCTTT. Full variable domain (missing parts from reference TRBV5-1 and TRBJ1-1): KAGVTQTPRYLIKTRGQQVTLSCSPISGHRSVSWYQQTPGQGLQFLFEYFSETQRNKGNFPGRFSGRQFSNSRSEMNVSTLELGDSALYLCASASQGNTEAFFGQGTRLTVV.

The rearrangement links TRBV21-1 to TRBJ1-2; the D call TRBD1 from the table was never checked on the DNA. TRBV21-1 is noted as a pseudogene. CDR3 length equals 14 residues. As DNA, the CDR3 is TGTGCCAGCAGGGCGACACACTTAAACTATGGCTACACCTTC. This encodes CASRATHLNYGYTF.

The chain links TRBV15 to TRBJ2-5; D possibly corresponds to TRBD2 (6 bases). The end of the DNA aligns better with TRBJ2-7, so the J call may be wrong. CDR1 LNHNV and CDR2 YYDKDF come from the germline V gene (reference sequence). The CDR3 loop spans 13 amino acids. Here the CDR3 reads CATSGKRSGEQYF. CDR3 DNA sequence: TGTGCCACCAGCGGTAAACGTAGCGGCGAGCAGTACTTC.